A single sample is the source of the 10 T cell receptor beta chains below, sequenced in a study of blood T cells in healthy people across ages. Primers used in a second PCR of roughly 7 to 12 cycles were a sample-barcoded 5' primer and a J-beta primer mix. TCRdb re-analysed the 5' RACE reads in MiXCR, keeping a single row per CDR3 protein. The sample lists about 1 million distinct CDR3 sequences, roughly 24% occurring once. The data also belong to a second study, concerning T cells of mothers and their children.

Sequenced input: blood. Source of these receptors: a girl aged 2-10 years in good health.

This clonotype was recorded a few times. CDR3 sequence (DNA): TGCAGCGCAACGGGACAGGCTACTGAAGCTTTCTTT. Protein sequence: CSATGQATEAFF. The rearrangement joins TRBV29-1 to TRBJ1-1, with 8 positions matching TRBD1. Germline V CDR1 and CDR2: SQVTM, ANQGSEA. This CDR3 region has 12 residues. J gave up 5 bases and V 7 bases, and 6 bases lay outside the gene matches.

The gene calls are TRBV12-3 or TRBV12-4 and TRBJ2-3; 8 nucleotides line up with TRBD1. The CDR3 spans 12 residues. The ends lost 5 bases at V and 10 bases at J; junction bases unmatched: 5. CDR3 region: CASSATGDAQYF. As DNA, the CDR3 is TGTGCCAGCAGTGCGACAGGGGATGCGCAGTATTTT.

This clonotype showed up many times. Relative to the germline gene, one junction end is altered; a read error may explain this. V is TRBV7-9 and J is TRBJ2-5; D not certain. The J call may not be correct, given that the DNA end is closer to TRBJ2-7. The CDR3 spans 12 residues. The germline V gene encodes CDR1 SEHNR and CDR2 FQNEAQ (reference sequence). This CDR3 reads CASSLGTGEQYF. The CDR3 DNA sequence: TGCGCCAGCAGCTTGGGAACGGGCGAGCAGTACTTC.

The chain couples TRBV11-2 to TRBJ2-5; D possibly corresponds to TRBD2 (5 bases). The CDR3 has 14 residues. With 1 base removed from V and 5 bases from J, the gap between germline ends came to 11 bases. Germline assignment: CDR1 SGHAT and CDR2 FQNNGV. In nucleotides, the CDR3 is TGTGCCAGCAGCTTAGTTCCTAGCCGCGAGACCCAGTACTTC. Translating gives CASSLVPSRETQYF.

This clonotype showed up just a few times. V usage is TRBV28 and J usage is TRBJ1-4; 9 bases are a match to TRBD1. The CDR3 covers 14 residues. Trimming took 5 bases from V and 8 from J; bases not matched to a gene: 6. Germline V gives CDR1 MDHEN, CDR2 SYDVKM. CDR3 loop: CASSLTGGYEKLFF. The CDR3 region has the DNA TGTGCCAGCAGTCTGACAGGGGGATACGAAAAACTGTTTTTT.

V usage is TRBV20-1 and J usage is TRBJ2-1; 9 nucleotides agree with TRBD1. The CDR3 has 15 residues. Germline lookup yields CDR1 DFQATT and CDR2 SNEGSKA (reference sequence). Trimming removed 4 bases from V and 4 bases from J; junction bases left unmatched: 8. The CDR3, as DNA: TGCAGTGCTAAACCCCCGGGACAGGGATACAATGAGCAGTTCTTC. Its translation is CSAKPPGQGYNEQFF.

The chain joins TRBV29-1 to TRBJ2-3; D is tentatively TRBD1 or TRBD2 (6 bases each). This CDR3 region has 13 residues. V was pared by 4 bases and J by 5 bases, with 13 bases between. Germline V gene sequence: CDR1 SQVTM, CDR2 ANQGSEA. The CDR3: CSVGKGGEDTQYF. The CDR3 DNA follows: TGCAGCGTTGGAAAGGGGGGCGAAGATACGCAGTATTTT.

The chain recombines TRBV29-1 with TRBJ2-7; 7 bases map to TRBD1. The trim removed 0 bases at V and 6 bases at J, leaving 11 bases unmatched. The length of the CDR3 is 15 residues. Germline CDR1 SQVTM, CDR2 ANQGSEA. In DNA, the CDR3 is TGCAGCGTTGAAGATCCCGGACAGGAGCGCTGCGAGCAGTACTTC. Translating it yields CSVEDPGQERCEQYF.

This clonotype occurred a few times. This chain links TRBV15 with TRBJ2-7, with D possibly being TRBD1 (6 bases). Germline CDR1 and CDR2: LNHNV and YYDKDF (reference sequence). V was trimmed by 1 base and J by 1 base, leaving 8 bases between them. The CDR3 spans 14 residues. CDR3 protein: CATSRAGVSYEQYF. The CDR3 DNA is TGTGCCACCAGCAGAGCAGGGGTTTCCTACGAGCAGTACTTC.

A note on this clonotype: Germline is not matched at one junction end, which may reflect a read error. The rearrangement joins TRBV20-1 to TRBJ2-1, with 7 bases lining up with TRBD1. The CDR3 length is 15 residues. Germline values: CDR1 DFQATT, CDR2 SNEGSKA (reference sequence). This chain's CDR3 is CSARARDSSCNEQFF. The CDR3 DNA sequence: TGCAGTGCTAGGGCTCGGGACAGCTCCTGCAATGAGCAGTTCTTC.